These 10 T cell receptor beta chains came from one sample sequenced in a study of T cell responses to AZD1222 COVID-19 vaccine. Clones were read by immunoSEQ multiplex PCR, and TCRdb kept only the in-frame ones, dropping some. The table records around 200,000 clones, around 93% of them present only once. The input for sequencing was peripheral blood, taken 28 days after the second dose of the MenACWY control vaccine. The receptors originated from an adult who received the MenACWY meningococcal vaccine as a control.

The chain combines TRBV7-9 with TRBJ2-1, with D unresolved. V lost 1 base to trimming and J lost 8 bases, with 9 bases between them. This CDR3 is built from 13 residues. Germline CDR1 and CDR2: SEHNR and FQNEAQ (reference sequence). The CDR3 sequence is CASSLGGVYEQFF. CDR3 coding DNA: TGTGCCAGCAGCTTAGGGGGTGTATATGAGCAGTTCTTC.

This clone turned up a few times. The rearrangement uses TRBV30 and TRBJ1-2, with D hard to call. The V end lost 3 bases, the J end lost 4 bases, and 15 bases lay between the germline ends. The CDR3 consists of 14 residues. In germline, CDR1 is GTSNPN, CDR2 SVGIG (reference sequence). The CDR3 DNA reads TGTGCCTGGAGCCAGGATCCTCTGAGCTATGGCTACACCTTC. Translated: CAWSQDPLSYGYTF.

This clone was detected only once. CDR3 sequence: CASSYSSGDTEAFF. CDR3 DNA sequence: TGTGCCAGCAGTTACTCGAGTGGGGACACTGAAGCTTTCTTT. The gene calls are TRBV6-6 and TRBJ1-1; no firm D call. Germline-derived CDR1 and CDR2 are MNHNY and SVGAGI (reference sequence). The CDR3 is 14 amino acids. Trimming shortened V by 0 bases and J by 3 bases, and 8 bases separated the two germline ends.

This chain uses TRBV5-1 with TRBJ1-4; TRBD1 might be the D (6 bases). In germline, CDR1 is SGHRS, CDR2 YFSETQ. There are 15 residues in the CDR3. Trimming removed 4 bases at V and 0 bases at J, with 10 bases between. CDR3 region: CASSSNRATNEKLFF. The CDR3 nucleotides read TGCGCCAGCAGCAGTAACAGGGCAACTAATGAAAAACTGTTTTTT. The complete variable domain, with remaining parts taken from reference TRBV5-1 and TRBJ1-4, reads KAGVTQTPRYLIKTRGQQVTLSCSPISGHRSVSWYQQTPGQGLQFLFEYFSETQRNKGNFPGRFSGRQFSNSRSEMNVSTLELGDSALYLCASSSNRATNEKLFFGSGTQLSVL.

The gene calls are TRBV10-3 and TRBJ2-7, with 7 bases lining up with TRBD2. CDR1 and CDR2 from the germline V gene are ENHRY and SYGVKD. This CDR3 spans 14 amino acids. J was trimmed by 2 bases and V by 4 bases; bases with no gene match: 5. This chain's CDR3 is CAISAGTKTYEQYF. CDR3 in DNA: TGTGCCATCAGTGCCGGGACTAAAACCTACGAGCAGTACTTC.

This clone was seen a single time. The chain combines TRBV19 with TRBJ2-6; either TRBD1 or TRBD2 may fit D (6 bases each). The CDR3 is made up of 15 amino acids. Looked up from germline, CDR1 is LNHDA and CDR2 is SQIVND (reference sequence). The V and J ends lost 7 bases and 0 bases respectively, with 10 bases between them. The CDR3 sequence: CASMGGHSGANVLTF. In nucleotides, the CDR3 is TGTGCCAGTATGGGGGGCCACTCTGGGGCCAACGTCCTGACTTTC.

The CDR3: CATSDSKDSVRSTDTQYF. The CDR3 DNA reads TGTGCCACCAGTGATTCAAAAGACAGCGTTAGAAGCACAGATACGCAGTATTTT. The chain employs TRBV24-1 and TRBJ2-3, with a possible D match to TRBD1 (5 bases). With 2 bases removed from V and 0 bases from J, the gap between germline ends came to 17 bases. The V gene's germline CDR1 is KGHDR and CDR2 SFDVKD. This CDR3 comprises 18 residues.

J is TRBJ1-2 and V is TRBV12-5, with D hard to call. Germline values: CDR1 LGHNT, CDR2 FRNRAP. V was clipped by 4 bases and J by 4 bases, with 13 bases between them. The CDR3 runs 14 residues. The CDR3 protein is CASGSQGRFYGYTF. Written as DNA, the CDR3 is TGTGCTAGTGGTTCCCAAGGGCGCTTCTATGGCTACACCTTC.

Here the CDR3 reads CAWRPQGANSPLHF. In DNA form, the CDR3 reads TGTGCCTGGAGGCCCCAGGGGGCGAATTCACCCCTCCACTTT. The chain has TRBV30 and TRBJ1-6; 8 nucleotides match TRBD1. The V and J ends lost 3 bases and 7 bases, in that order; junction bases with no gene match: 5. CDR1 is GTSNPN and CDR2 is SVGIG in the germline V gene (reference sequence). CDR3 length: 14 amino acids.

The V and J genes are TRBV3-1 (or the pseudogene TRBV3-2) and TRBJ2-6; D possibly corresponds to TRBD2 (6 bases). The CDR3 consists of 15 residues. Deletions cut 8 bases from V and 0 bases from J, with 11 bases between. CDR1 is LGHDT, CDR2 YNNKEL, per germline (reference sequence). The CDR3 coding sequence is TGTGCCAGCTCCCTGGGGGGCTCTGGGGCCAACGTCCTGACTTTC. Residues: CASSLGGSGANVLTF.